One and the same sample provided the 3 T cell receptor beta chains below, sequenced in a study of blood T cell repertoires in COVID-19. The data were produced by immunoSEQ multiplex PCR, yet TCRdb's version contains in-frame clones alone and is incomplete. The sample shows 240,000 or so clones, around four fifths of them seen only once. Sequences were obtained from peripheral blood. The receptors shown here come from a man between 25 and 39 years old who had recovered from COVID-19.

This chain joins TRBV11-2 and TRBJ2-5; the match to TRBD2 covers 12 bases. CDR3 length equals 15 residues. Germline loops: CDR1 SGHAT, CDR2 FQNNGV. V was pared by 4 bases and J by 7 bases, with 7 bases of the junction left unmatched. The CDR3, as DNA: TGTGCCAGCAGCTCTGAGACTAGCGGGGGACGGACCCAGTACTTC. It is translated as CASSSETSGGRTQYF.

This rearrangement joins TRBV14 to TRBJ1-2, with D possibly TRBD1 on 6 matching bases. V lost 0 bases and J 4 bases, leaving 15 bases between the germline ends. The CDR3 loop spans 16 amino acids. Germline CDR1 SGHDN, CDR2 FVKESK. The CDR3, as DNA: TGTGCCAGCAGCCAAGATTCAGGGGCGGGCAGCTATGGCTACACCTTC. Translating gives CASSQDSGAGSYGYTF.

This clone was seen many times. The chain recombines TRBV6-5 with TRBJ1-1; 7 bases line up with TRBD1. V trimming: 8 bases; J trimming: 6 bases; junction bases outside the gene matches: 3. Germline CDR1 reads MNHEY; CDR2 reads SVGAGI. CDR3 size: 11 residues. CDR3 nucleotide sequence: TGTGCCAGCTCTACAGGGGCTGAAGCTTTCTTT. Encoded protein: CASSTGAEAFF.